Presented here are 32 T cell receptor beta chains from one specimen sequenced in a study of blood T cell repertoires in COVID-19. The method was immunoSEQ multiplex PCR; TCRdb's version includes in-frame clones alone and lacks a portion of them. The sample consists of about 78,000 clones, around 91% of them appearing once. The sample consisted of peripheral blood. Every receptor here comes from a woman of 80 years or more with active or convalescent COVID-19.

The gene calls are TRBV7-2 and TRBJ1-6, with a weak D call TRBD1 (5 bases). The CDR3 has 16 amino acids. Germline V gene data show CDR1 as SGHTA and CDR2 as FQGNSA. Trimming stripped 0 bases from V and 10 bases from J, with 16 bases between. The CDR3 DNA follows: TGTGCCAGCAGCTTAGCGACCACTGGGGGGTACTCACCCCTCCACTTT. Residues: CASSLATTGGYSPLHF.

The chain combines TRBV2 with TRBJ1-4; no firm D call. Germline lookup yields CDR1 SNHLY and CDR2 FYNNEI. The germline V and J ends were trimmed by 4 bases and 8 bases, with 17 bases remaining between them. CDR3 length: 15 amino acids. The CDR3 coding sequence is TGTGCCAGCAGTGGACACGGTTCGTTTAAAGAAAAACTGTTTTTT. Translation gives CASSGHGSFKEKLFF.

This clone was picked up one time. This chain links TRBV19 with TRBJ2-7; 7 nucleotides match TRBD2. This CDR3 spans 14 amino acids. CDR1 is LNHDA, CDR2 SQIVND, per germline (reference sequence). Trimming removed 4 bases from V and 0 bases from J; junction bases left unmatched: 3. The CDR3 sequence: CASSTRGGSYEQYF. In DNA form, the CDR3 reads TGTGCCAGTAGTACCCGCGGGGGCTCCTACGAGCAGTACTTC.

The chain is built from TRBV5-1 and TRBJ1-5, with D possibly matching TRBD1 (6 bases). Trimming left V 2 bases short and J 4 bases short, with 10 bases between. Germline assignment: CDR1 SGHRS and CDR2 YFSETQ. The CDR3 consists of 14 residues. The CDR3 spells CASSLGGENQPQHF. The CDR3 DNA reads as TGCGCCAGCAGCTTAGGGGGGGAAAATCAGCCCCAGCATTTT. The whole variable domain, filled in from reference TRBV5-1 and TRBJ1-5, reads KAGVTQTPRYLIKTRGQQVTLSCSPISGHRSVSWYQQTPGQGLQFLFEYFSETQRNKGNFPGRFSGRQFSNSRSEMNVSTLELGDSALYLCASSLGGENQPQHFGDGTRLSIL.

The rearrangement joins TRBV27 to TRBJ2-7, with TRBD2 matching 8 bases. Germline lookup yields CDR1 MNHEY and CDR2 SMNVEV (reference sequence). V was pared by 6 bases and J by 2 bases, with 3 bases of the junction left unmatched. The length of the CDR3 is 13 residues. The DNA for the CDR3 is TGTGCCAGCAGGACCGGGGGGGCCTACGAGCAGTACTTC. This translates into CASRTGGAYEQYF.

The chain couples TRBV27 to TRBJ2-1; 7 nucleotides line up with TRBD1. Per germline, CDR1 MNHEY and CDR2 SMNVEV (reference sequence). The trim removed 5 bases at V and 3 bases at J, leaving 7 bases unmatched. The CDR3 runs to 15 residues. The CDR3 loop reads CASSTIDRDYNEQFF. CDR3 nucleotide sequence: TGTGCCAGCAGTACCATCGACAGGGACTACAATGAGCAGTTCTTC.

The chain links TRBV2 to TRBJ1-1; D is undetermined. V was pared by 6 bases and J by 10 bases, with 9 bases between. The CDR3 length is 10 residues. CDR1 and CDR2 (germline): SNHLY, FYNNEI. CDR3 DNA sequence: TGTGCCAGCAGCTCATCGGGAGCTTTCTTT. It specifies CASSSSGAFF.

The CDR3 loop reads CASSSRYKRDQETQYF. The CDR3 DNA follows: TGTGCCAGCAGTTCCCGCTATAAGCGTGACCAAGAGACCCAGTACTTC. This chain uses TRBV28 with TRBJ2-5; D gene unclear. Trimming took off 4 bases at V and 0 bases at J, with 15 bases between the two ends. CDR1 and CDR2 (germline): MDHEN, SYDVKM. The CDR3 spans 16 residues.

This rearrangement joins TRBV7-6 to TRBJ2-1; D is uncertain. Germline loops: CDR1 SGHVS, CDR2 FNYEAQ. This CDR3 region has 15 residues. V was trimmed by 1 base and J by 7 bases, leaving 14 bases between them. The CDR3 DNA reads as TGTGCCAGCAGCTTAGGAACCCTACTACCTAATGAGCAGTTCTTC. It yields the protein CASSLGTLLPNEQFF.

This chain connects TRBV12-3 or TRBV12-4 to TRBJ1-2; D is unclear. V gave up 1 base and J gave up 10 bases, with 10 bases separating them. CDR3 length equals 12 residues. This chain's CDR3 is CASSLGPRDYTF. The CDR3 DNA reads TGTGCCAGCAGTTTAGGGCCGAGGGACTACACCTTC.

The chain joins TRBV3-1 (or the pseudogene TRBV3-2) to TRBJ2-1; 13 positions agree with TRBD2. Germline V lookup: CDR1 LGHDT, CDR2 YNNKEL (reference sequence). The CDR3 is made up of 18 amino acids. V trimming: 1 base; J trimming: 7 bases; junction bases outside the gene matches: 10. The CDR3 coding sequence is TGTGCCAGCAGCCAAGTCCCGGGACTAGCGGGATCGGGTAATGAGCAGTTCTTC. It yields the protein CASSQVPGLAGSGNEQFF.

The chain joins TRBV2 to TRBJ2-2, with 7 bases aligning to TRBD1. The length of the CDR3 is 15 residues. V was clipped by 6 bases and J by 0 bases; unmatched bases: 4. The germline V gene encodes CDR1 SNHLY and CDR2 FYNNEI. CDR3 sequence: CASRTGTANTGELFF. CDR3 nucleotides: TGTGCCAGCAGAACCGGGACAGCGAACACCGGGGAGCTGTTTTTT.

The CDR3 DNA sequence: TGTGCCAGTAGCTACCGGACTAGCGGCTACAATGAGCAGTTCTTC. Protein product: CASSYRTSGYNEQFF. The chain recombines TRBV19 with TRBJ2-1; 10 bases are a match to TRBD2. V was pared by 6 bases and J by 3 bases, with 5 bases of the junction left unmatched. The CDR3 is 15 amino acids. Germline assignment: CDR1 LNHDA and CDR2 SQIVND (reference sequence).

This chain links TRBV5-4 with TRBJ2-5; 8 bases are shared with TRBD2. The CDR3 totals 17 residues. Germline lookup yields CDR1 SGHNT and CDR2 YYREEE (reference sequence). The trim removed 2 bases at V and 2 bases at J, leaving 11 bases unmatched. CDR3 DNA: TGTGCCAGCAGCTTACCACAAGCGGGAGTTAAGCAAGAGACCCAGTACTTC. Amino acid sequence: CASSLPQAGVKQETQYF.

The chain joins TRBV6-5 to TRBJ1-5; 8 nucleotides align to TRBD1. J was trimmed by 6 bases and V by 6 bases; bases with no gene match: 10. The CDR3 has 15 amino acids. Germline-derived CDR1 and CDR2 are MNHEY and SVGAGI. For the CDR3, the DNA is TGTGCCAGCAGGGACACAGGGGGAAATGGTCAGCCCCAGCATTTT. This translates into CASRDTGGNGQPQHF.

The V and J genes are TRBV20-1 and TRBJ1-5; possible D gene TRBD1, 5 bases. The CDR3 has 18 residues. The V gene lost 3 bases and the J gene lost 2 bases, with 23 bases spanning the gap. CDR1 is DFQATT, CDR2 SNEGSKA, per germline (reference sequence). The CDR3 region has the DNA TGCAGTGCTAGTCTAGGGGCGGTGGCAGGTTCGGGCAATCAGCCCCAGCATTTT. Encoded protein: CSASLGAVAGSGNQPQHF.

The chain recombines TRBV7-6 with TRBJ2-6, with TRBD1 identical over 8 bases. The CDR3 contains 17 residues. V lost 4 bases to trimming and J lost 0 bases; unmatched junction nucleotides: 5. The V gene's germline CDR1 is SGHVS and CDR2 FNYEAQ. The CDR3 DNA reads as TGTGCCAGCAGCTCCGGGACAGGTATCTCTGGGGCCAACGTCCTGACTTTC. The encoded protein is CASSSGTGISGANVLTF.

The chain links TRBV6-5 to TRBJ1-6, with 8 bases lining up with TRBD1. With V trimmed by 5 bases and J by 9 bases, 6 bases remained unmatched. This CDR3 has 14 amino acids. Germline assignment: CDR1 MNHEY and CDR2 SVGAGI. In nucleotides, the CDR3 is TGTGCCAGCAGTAACCAGGGGGCGGTTTCACCCCTCCACTTT. Encoded protein: CASSNQGAVSPLHF.

The chain uses TRBV9 and TRBJ2-2; TRBD2 matches 11 bases. V lost 3 bases to trimming and J lost 7 bases; unmatched junction nucleotides: 11. From germline, CDR1 is SGDLS and CDR2 YYNGEE. The CDR3 runs 17 residues. DNA for the CDR3: TGTGCCAGCAGCGCCGGAGGACTAGCGGGTTTGATCGGGGAGCTGTTTTTT. Translation gives CASSAGGLAGLIGELFF.

The V gene is TRBV10-2, the J gene TRBJ1-4; D perhaps matches TRBD1 (5 bases). The germline V gene has CDR1 WSHSY and CDR2 SAAADI. The CDR3 is 17 amino acids. Between the trimmed V and J ends, which lost 0 bases and 0 bases, there was a span of 11 bases. CDR3: CASSESAGFATNEKLFF. The DNA of the CDR3 is TGCGCCAGCAGTGAGTCGGCAGGGTTTGCAACTAATGAAAAACTGTTTTTT.

This clone was counted only a few times. This chain uses TRBV19 with TRBJ1-1; no firm D call. Per the germline V gene, CDR1 is LNHDA and CDR2 is SQIVND (reference sequence). CDR3 length: 13 residues. The V and J ends lost 2 bases and 3 bases respectively, with 7 bases between them. The CDR3 DNA reads TGTGCCAGTAGTATACGGAGGGACACTGAAGCTTTCTTT. Its translation is CASSIRRDTEAFF.

The J gene is TRBJ1-6, the V gene TRBV27, with 9 bases matching TRBD1. J gave up 10 bases and V 5 bases, and 6 bases lay outside the gene matches. Germline values: CDR1 MNHEY, CDR2 SMNVEV (reference sequence). CDR3 size: 14 residues. CDR3 sequence (DNA): TGTGCCAGCAGTAGGACAGGGGAGGGATCACCCCTCCACTTT. It translates to CASSRTGEGSPLHF.

The chain recombines TRBV5-3 with TRBJ2-4, with D perhaps TRBD2 (6 bases). TRBV5-3 is reported as an ORF; its role is uncertain. The CDR3 loop spans 17 amino acids. Trimming shortened V by 1 base and J by 2 bases, and 16 bases separated the two germline ends. The CDR3 DNA follows: TGTGCCAGAAGCTTGTCGGGGGACTGCTGGCCCAAAAACATTCAGTACTTC. This translates into CARSLSGDCWPKNIQYF.

This clone was recorded only once. The chain couples TRBV18 to TRBJ2-1; a possible D gene is TRBD1 (6 bases). Trimming left V 3 bases short and J 2 bases short, with 20 bases between. Germline values: CDR1 KGHSH, CDR2 LQKENI. The CDR3 has 18 amino acids. The CDR3 region has the DNA TGTGCCAGCTCACCTCAGGGGTCAGGGCCTTTGACCTACAATGAGCAGTTCTTC. The encoded protein is CASSPQGSGPLTYNEQFF.

The J gene is TRBJ2-3, the V gene TRBV24-1; the match to TRBD2 covers 12 bases. CDR1 is KGHDR and CDR2 is SFDVKD in the germline V gene. CDR3 length: 15 amino acids. With V trimmed by 7 bases and J by 3 bases, 4 bases remained unmatched. DNA for the CDR3: TGTGCCACCAGCCTAACTAGCGGGGGGACAGATACGCAGTATTTT. Protein: CATSLTSGGTDTQYF.

V usage is TRBV29-1 and J usage is TRBJ1-1; 7 bases are shared with TRBD1. Germline V CDR1 and CDR2: SQVTM, ANQGSEA. V shed 5 bases, J shed 4 bases, and the junction held 4 bases outside the gene matches. CDR3 size: 12 residues. CDR3 bases: TGCAGCGTTCGGACAGGCGCCACTGAAGCTTTCTTT. Translation: CSVRTGATEAFF.

The chain recombines TRBV4-2 with TRBJ1-4, with unresolved D. The CDR3 has 14 amino acids. Germline loops: CDR1 LGHNA, CDR2 YNFKEQ. Between the trimmed V and J ends, which lost 0 bases and 1 base, there was a span of 3 bases. CDR3 sequence: CASSQDRTNEKLFF. The CDR3 nucleotides read TGTGCCAGCAGCCAAGATAGAACTAATGAAAAACTGTTTTTT.

The chain is built from TRBV6-2 or TRBV6-3 and TRBJ1-1; tentatively, D is TRBD1 (6 bases). The germline gives CDR1 MNHEY, CDR2 SVGEGT. The V gene lost 5 bases and the J gene lost 8 bases, with 18 bases spanning the gap. There are 14 residues in the CDR3. For the CDR3, the DNA is TGTGCCAGCAGTCGCGAGTACAGGGAAACGGAAGCTTTCTTT. It encodes CASSREYRETEAFF.

The chain is built from TRBV19 and TRBJ2-6, with no clear D. Germline loops: CDR1 LNHDA, CDR2 SQIVND (reference sequence). Trimming cost V 6 bases and J 0 bases, with 12 bases left between them. The CDR3 is made up of 16 amino acids. In DNA form, the CDR3 reads TGTGCCAGTAGCCTCATGGCCAACTCTGGGGCCAACGTCCTGACTTTC. Translation gives CASSLMANSGANVLTF.

This chain connects TRBV10-2 to TRBJ1-3; D is unclear. V lost 0 bases and J lost 0, with 6 bases in between. Looked up from germline, CDR1 is WSHSY and CDR2 is SAAADI. The CDR3 contains 15 residues. The CDR3 region is CASSESGFSGNTIYF. The CDR3 bases are TGCGCCAGCAGTGAGTCCGGGTTCTCTGGAAACACCATATATTTT.

The chain joins TRBV27 to TRBJ2-7; 10 nucleotides match TRBD2. Germline lookup yields CDR1 MNHEY and CDR2 SMNVEV (reference sequence). The junction had 8 bases not matched to a gene; V was cut back by 6 bases and J by 3 bases. This CDR3 spans 15 amino acids. The CDR3 loop reads CASSFSGRSNYEQYF. The CDR3 nucleotides read TGTGCCAGCAGCTTTAGCGGGAGGTCCAACTACGAGCAGTACTTC.

The chain couples TRBV5-1 to TRBJ2-5; 7 bases fit TRBD1. The junction had 2 bases not matched to a gene; V was cut back by 0 bases and J by 3 bases. This CDR3 comprises 14 residues. The germline V gene encodes CDR1 SGHRS and CDR2 YFSETQ. The CDR3 here is CASSLAGTEETQYF. The CDR3 DNA sequence: TGCGCCAGCAGCTTGGCCGGGACAGAAGAGACCCAGTACTTC.